This T cell receptor beta chain is drawn from a study of blood T cell repertoires in COVID-19. Study-level information: Collection of acute and convalescent COVID-19 samples took place in the United States, Italy and Spain. T cells, B-cell-depleted T cells, or PBMCs supplied cDNA or gDNA.

Looked up from germline, CDR1 is SGDLS and CDR2 is YYNGEE. Unmatched junction bases numbered 9, after V lost 2 bases and J lost 5 bases. The CDR3 runs 17 residues. Methods used by the authors: Researchers report that nucleated cell counts were estimated from reference gene primer amplification. Using immunoSEQ multiplex PCR, the repertoire was profiled, and TCRdb retains in-frame clones only, with some absent. V, J and clone size derive from that table, while D and trimming were established from the DNA sequence. Of more than 140,000 clones in the sample, around 84% are singletons; the top ten hold about 8%.

The chain uses TRBV9 and TRBJ2-5; 13 positions agree with TRBD2. This clonotype originated in an older woman with acute or convalescent COVID-19. Sequencing was carried out using peripheral blood. The CDR3 coding sequence is TGTGCCAGCAGCGTTGGCACTAGCGGGGGGGCATGGGAGACCCAGTACTTC. This gives the protein CASSVGTSGGAWETQYF.